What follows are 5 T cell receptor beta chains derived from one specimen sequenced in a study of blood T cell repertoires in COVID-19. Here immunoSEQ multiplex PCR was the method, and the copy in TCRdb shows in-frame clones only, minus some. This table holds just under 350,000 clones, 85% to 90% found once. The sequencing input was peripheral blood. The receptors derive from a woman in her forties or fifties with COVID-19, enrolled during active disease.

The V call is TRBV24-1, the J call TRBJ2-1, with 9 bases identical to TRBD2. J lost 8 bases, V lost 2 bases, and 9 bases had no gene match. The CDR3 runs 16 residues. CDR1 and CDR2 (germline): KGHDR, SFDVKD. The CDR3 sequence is CATSDSVAGEFYEQFF. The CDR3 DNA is TGTGCCACCAGTGATTCCGTAGCGGGAGAGTTCTATGAGCAGTTCTTC.

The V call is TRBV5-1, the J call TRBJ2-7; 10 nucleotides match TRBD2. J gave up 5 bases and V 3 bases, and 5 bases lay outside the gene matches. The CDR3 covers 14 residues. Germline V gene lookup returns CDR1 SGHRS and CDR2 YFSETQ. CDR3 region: CASSSQAGGDEQYF. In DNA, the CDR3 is TGCGCCAGCAGCTCACAAGCGGGAGGGGACGAGCAGTACTTC.

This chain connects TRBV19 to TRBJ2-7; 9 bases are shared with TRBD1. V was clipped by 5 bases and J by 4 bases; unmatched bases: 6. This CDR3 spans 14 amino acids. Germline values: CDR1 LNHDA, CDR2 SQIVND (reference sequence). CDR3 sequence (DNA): TGTGCCAGTAGTCGCCGGGGACAGGGATACGAGCAGTACTTC. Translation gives CASSRRGQGYEQYF.

The CDR3 DNA reads TGTGCCAGCACTACAGGGGTCCTCTACAATGAGCAGTTCTTC. It yields the protein CASTTGVLYNEQFF. This chain joins TRBV27 and TRBJ2-1; TRBD1 aligns across 7 bases. Trimming cost V 7 bases and J 3 bases; bases outside gene matches: 6. In germline, CDR1 is MNHEY, CDR2 SMNVEV (reference sequence). CDR3 length equals 14 residues.

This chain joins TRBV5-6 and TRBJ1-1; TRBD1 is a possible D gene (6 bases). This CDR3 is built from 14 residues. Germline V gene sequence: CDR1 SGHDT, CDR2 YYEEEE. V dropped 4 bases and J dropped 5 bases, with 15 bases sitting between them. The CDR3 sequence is CASSDTGRVTEAFF. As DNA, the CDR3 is TGTGCCAGCAGCGATACAGGGCGTGTTACTGAAGCTTTCTTT. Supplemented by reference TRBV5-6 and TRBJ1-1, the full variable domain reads DAGVTQSPTHLIKTRGQQVTLRCSPKSGHDTVSWYQQALGQGPQFIFQYYEEEERQRGNFPDRFSGHQFPNYSSELNVNALLLGDSALYLCASSDTGRVTEAFFGQGTRLTVV.